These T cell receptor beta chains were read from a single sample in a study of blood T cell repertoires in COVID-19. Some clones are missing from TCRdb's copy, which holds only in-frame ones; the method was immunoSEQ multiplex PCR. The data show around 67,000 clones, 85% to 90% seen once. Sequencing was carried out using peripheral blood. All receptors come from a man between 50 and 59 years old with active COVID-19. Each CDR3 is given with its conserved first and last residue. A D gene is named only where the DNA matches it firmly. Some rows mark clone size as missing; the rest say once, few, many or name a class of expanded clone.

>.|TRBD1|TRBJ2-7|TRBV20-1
TGCAGTGCTAGTCCCAGGACAGGGGGTACCTACGAGCAGTACTTC
CSASPRTGGTYEQYF
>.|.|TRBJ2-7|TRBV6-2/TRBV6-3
TGTGCCAGCAGTTCCCACGGGGAGAAGAAGCCCTACGAGCAGTACTTC
CASSSHGEKKPYEQYF
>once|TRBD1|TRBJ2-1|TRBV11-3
TGTGCCAGCAGCTTAGACACAGGGGGCCTCAGGTCGAATGAGCAGTTCTTC
CASSLDTGGLRSNEQFF
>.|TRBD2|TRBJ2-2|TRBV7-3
TGTGCCAGCAGCTTAAGTAGCGGGAGGCCCGGGGAGCTGTTTTTT
CASSLSSGRPGELFF
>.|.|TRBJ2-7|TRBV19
TGTGCCAGTAGTTCGGGACTCGGCTACGAGCAGTACTTC
CASSSGLGYEQYF
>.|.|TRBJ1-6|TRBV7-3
TGTGCCAGCAGCTCCGGAGGGGATTATTCACCCCTCCACTTT
CASSSGGDYSPLHF
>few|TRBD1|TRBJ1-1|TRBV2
TGTGCCAGCAGTTACAGGGGTGAAGCTTTCTTT
CASSYRGEAFF
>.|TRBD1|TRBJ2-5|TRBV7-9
TGTGCCAGCAGCCACGGACAGGGGGGAGTTGAGACCCAGTACTTC
CASSHGQGGVETQYF
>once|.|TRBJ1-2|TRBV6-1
TGTGCCAGCAGTGAAGCGCGGGCGGGGGGAGTCTATGGCTACACCTTC
CASSEARAGGVYGYTF
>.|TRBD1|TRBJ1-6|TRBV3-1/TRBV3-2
TGTGCCAGCAGCCAAGCCGCCGGGACAGGGTCCTATAATTCACCCCTCCACTTT
CASSQAAGTGSYNSPLHF
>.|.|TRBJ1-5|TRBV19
TGTGCCAGTAGTATTGCAGGGGTTAATCAGCCCCAGCATTTT
CASSIAGVNQPQHF
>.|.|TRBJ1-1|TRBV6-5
TGTGCCAGCAGTTACTCTCCGGGGGTGAGGACTGAAGCTTTCTTT
CASSYSPGVRTEAFF
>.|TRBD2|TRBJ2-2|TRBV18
TGTGCCAGCTCACCCACGCGACAGGGGACTAGCGGGAGGACCGGGGAGCTGTTTTTT
CASSPTRQGTSGRTGELFF
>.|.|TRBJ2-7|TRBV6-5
TGTGCCAGCAGTTCCCCCGGGGGTGGGCAGTACTTC
CASSSPGGGQYF
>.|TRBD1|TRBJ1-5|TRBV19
TGTGCCAGTACTTGGACAGGGAAGAATCAGCCCCAGCATTTT
CASTWTGKNQPQHF
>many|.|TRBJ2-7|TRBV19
TGTGCCACCGACCCTACCGGGTCTTCCTACGAGCAGTACTTC
CATDPTGSSYEQYF
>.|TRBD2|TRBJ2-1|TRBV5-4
TGTGCCAGCAGCTTCGGGGGGAGTAGGTACAATGAGCAGTTCTTC
CASSFGGSRYNEQFF
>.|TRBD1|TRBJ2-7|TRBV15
TGTGCCACCGGACGGACAGGAGGACTGGCAGTGCAGTACTTC
CATGRTGGLAVQYF
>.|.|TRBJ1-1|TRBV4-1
TGCGCCAGCACCCCAGAAAGAGGGGGGGAGAAAGCTTTCTTT
CASTPERGGEKAFF
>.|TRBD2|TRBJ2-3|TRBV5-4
TGTGCCAGCTCGCCTAGCGGGAGCAGGTTTAACACAGATACGCAGTATTTT
CASSPSGSRFNTDTQYF
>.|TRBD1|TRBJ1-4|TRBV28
TGTGCCAGCAGTTTTGGGACAGGCGTAACTAATGAAAAACTGTTTTTT
CASSFGTGVTNEKLFF
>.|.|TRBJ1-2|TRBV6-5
TGTGCCAGCAGTTACGCCGGAGGAAAGGATGGCTACACCTTC
CASSYAGGKDGYTF
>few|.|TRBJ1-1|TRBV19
TGTGCCAGTAGTTCACAGGCCTCGAACACTGAAGCTTTCTTT
CASSSQASNTEAFF
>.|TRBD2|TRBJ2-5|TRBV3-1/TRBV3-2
TGTGCCAGCAGCCCCCTCTCTAGCGGGAGGGAGACCCAGTACTTC
CASSPLSSGRETQYF
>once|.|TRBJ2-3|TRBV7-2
TGTGCCAGCAGCTTAGTTAAACGGGTTACAGATACGCAGTATTTT
CASSLVKRVTDTQYF
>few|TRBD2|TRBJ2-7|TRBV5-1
TGCGCCAGCAGCCCCGGGGGGACCTGGTCCTACGAGCAGTACTTC
CASSPGGTWSYEQYF
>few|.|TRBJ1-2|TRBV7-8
TGTGCCAGCAGCTTTTACAGGGATCCGGATGGCTACACCTTC
CASSFYRDPDGYTF
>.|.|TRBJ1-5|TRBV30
TGTGCCTGCACAGGGAGGGGACAGCCCCAGCATTTT
CACTGRGQPQHF